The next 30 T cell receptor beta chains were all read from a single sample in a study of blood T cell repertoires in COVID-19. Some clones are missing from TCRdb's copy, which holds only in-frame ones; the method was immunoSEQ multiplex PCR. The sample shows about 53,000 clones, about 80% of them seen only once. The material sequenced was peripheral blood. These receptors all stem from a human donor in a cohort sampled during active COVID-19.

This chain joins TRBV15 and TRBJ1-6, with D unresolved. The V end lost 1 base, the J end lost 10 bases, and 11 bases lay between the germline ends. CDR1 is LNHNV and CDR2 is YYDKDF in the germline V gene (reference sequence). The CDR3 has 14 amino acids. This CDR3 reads CATSRVGGGSPLHF. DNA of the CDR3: TGTGCCACCAGCAGAGTTGGTGGCGGATCACCCCTCCACTTT.

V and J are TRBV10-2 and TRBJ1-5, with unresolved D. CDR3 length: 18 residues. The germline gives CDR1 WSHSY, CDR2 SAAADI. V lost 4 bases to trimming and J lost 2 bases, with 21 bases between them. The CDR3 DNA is TGCGCCAGCAGTGCAGGCAGGTTCGGTTCAGTTGGCAATCAGCCCCAGCATTTT. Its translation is CASSAGRFGSVGNQPQHF.

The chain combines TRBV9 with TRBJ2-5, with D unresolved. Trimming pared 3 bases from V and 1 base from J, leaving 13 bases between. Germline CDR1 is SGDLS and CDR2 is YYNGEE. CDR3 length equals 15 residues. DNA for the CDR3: TGTGCCAGCAGCGCCCGAGCTTTGTCCCAAGAGACCCAGTACTTC. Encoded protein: CASSARALSQETQYF.

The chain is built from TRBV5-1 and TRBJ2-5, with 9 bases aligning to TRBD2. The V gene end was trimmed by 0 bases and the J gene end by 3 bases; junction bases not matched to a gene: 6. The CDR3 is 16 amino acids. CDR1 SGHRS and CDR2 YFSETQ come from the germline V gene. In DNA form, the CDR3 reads TGCGCCAGCAGCTTGGAGGTAGCGGGGGCCAAAGAGACCCAGTACTTC. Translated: CASSLEVAGAKETQYF.

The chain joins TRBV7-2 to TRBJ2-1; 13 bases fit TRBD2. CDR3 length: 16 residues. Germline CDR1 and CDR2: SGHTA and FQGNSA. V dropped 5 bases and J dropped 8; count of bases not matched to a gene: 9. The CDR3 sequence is CASSQRTSGGAHEQFF. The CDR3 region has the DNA TGTGCCAGCAGCCAGCGGACTAGCGGGGGTGCGCATGAGCAGTTCTTC.

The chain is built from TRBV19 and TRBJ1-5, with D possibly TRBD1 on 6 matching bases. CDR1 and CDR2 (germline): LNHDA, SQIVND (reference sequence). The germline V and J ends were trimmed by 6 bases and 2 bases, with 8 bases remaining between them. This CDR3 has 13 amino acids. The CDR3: CASSHRGNQPQHF. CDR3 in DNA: TGTGCCAGTAGCCACAGGGGCAATCAGCCCCAGCATTTT. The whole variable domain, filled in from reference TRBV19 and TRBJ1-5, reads DGGITQSPKYLFRKEGQNVTLSCEQNLNHDAMYWYRQDPGQGLRLIYYSQIVNDFQKGDIAEGYSVSREKKESFPLTVTSAQKNPTAFYLCASSHRGNQPQHFGDGTRLSIL.

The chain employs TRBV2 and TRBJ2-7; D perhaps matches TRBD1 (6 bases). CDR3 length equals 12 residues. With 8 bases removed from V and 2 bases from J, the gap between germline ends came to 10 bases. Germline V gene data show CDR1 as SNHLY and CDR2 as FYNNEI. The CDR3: CASGTTTYEQYF. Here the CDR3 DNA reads TGTGCCAGCGGGACAACGACCTACGAGCAGTACTTC.

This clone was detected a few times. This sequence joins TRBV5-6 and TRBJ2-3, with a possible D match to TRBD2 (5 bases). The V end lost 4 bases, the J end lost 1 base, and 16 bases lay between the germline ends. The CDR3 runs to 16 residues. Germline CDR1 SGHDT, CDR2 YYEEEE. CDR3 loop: CASSPRLAKGTDTQYF. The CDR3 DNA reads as TGTGCCAGCAGCCCCCGATTAGCGAAGGGCACAGATACGCAGTATTTT.

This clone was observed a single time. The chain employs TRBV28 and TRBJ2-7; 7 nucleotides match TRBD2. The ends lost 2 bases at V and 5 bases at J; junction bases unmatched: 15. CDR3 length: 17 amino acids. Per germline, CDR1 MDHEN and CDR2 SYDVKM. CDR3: CASSLNVGRALSHEQYF. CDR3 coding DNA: TGTGCCAGCAGTTTAAATGTGGGGAGGGCTTTATCACACGAGCAGTACTTC.

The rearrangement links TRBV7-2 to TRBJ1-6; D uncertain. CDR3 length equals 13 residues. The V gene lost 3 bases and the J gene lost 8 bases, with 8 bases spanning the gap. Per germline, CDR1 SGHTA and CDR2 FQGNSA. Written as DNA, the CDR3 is TGTGCCAGCAGCTTCCGTACGGATTCACCCCTCCACTTT. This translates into CASSFRTDSPLHF.

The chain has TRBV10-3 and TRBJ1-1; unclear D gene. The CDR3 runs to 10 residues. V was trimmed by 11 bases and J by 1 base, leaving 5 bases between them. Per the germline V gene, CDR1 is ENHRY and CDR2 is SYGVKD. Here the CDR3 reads CASGNTEAFF. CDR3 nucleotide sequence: TGTGCCTCGGGGAACACTGAAGCTTTCTTT.

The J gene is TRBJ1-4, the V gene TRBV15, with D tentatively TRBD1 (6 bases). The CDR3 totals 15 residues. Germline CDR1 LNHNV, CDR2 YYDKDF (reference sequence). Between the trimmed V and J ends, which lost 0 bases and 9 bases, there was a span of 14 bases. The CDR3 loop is CATSRDLGQTKKLFF. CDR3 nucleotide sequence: TGTGCCACCAGCAGAGATCTAGGACAGACAAAAAAACTGTTTTTT.

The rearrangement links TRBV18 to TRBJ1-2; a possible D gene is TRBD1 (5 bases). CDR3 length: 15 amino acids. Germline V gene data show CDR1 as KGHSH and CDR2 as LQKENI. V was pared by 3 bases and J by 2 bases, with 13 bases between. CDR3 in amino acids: CASSPVEGLNYGYTF. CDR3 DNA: TGTGCCAGCTCACCCGTAGAGGGACTCAACTATGGCTACACCTTC.

The CDR3 bases are TGTGCCAGCAGTTACTCGTTGCGGGAGGGGAAGCAGTTCTTC. Translation gives CASSYSLREGKQFF. This rearrangement joins TRBV6-5 to TRBJ2-1; 9 nucleotides agree with TRBD2. This CDR3 comprises 14 residues. Germline V gene sequence: CDR1 MNHEY, CDR2 SVGAGI. Losses at the gene ends were 0 bases for V and 11 bases for J; bases not matched to a gene: 5.

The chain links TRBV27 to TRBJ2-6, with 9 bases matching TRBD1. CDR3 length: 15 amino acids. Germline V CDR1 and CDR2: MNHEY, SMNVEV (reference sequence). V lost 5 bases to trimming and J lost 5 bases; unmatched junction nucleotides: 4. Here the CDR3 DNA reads TGTGCCAGCAGTCACAGGGGGCTTTGGGCCAACGTCCTGACTTTC. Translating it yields CASSHRGLWANVLTF.

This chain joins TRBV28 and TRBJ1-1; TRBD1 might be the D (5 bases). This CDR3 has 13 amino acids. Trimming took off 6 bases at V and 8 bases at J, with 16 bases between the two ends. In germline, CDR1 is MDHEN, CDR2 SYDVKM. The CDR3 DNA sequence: TGTGCCAGCAGCAGTCGGGGGAGACAGGAAGCTTTCTTT. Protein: CASSSRGRQEAFF.

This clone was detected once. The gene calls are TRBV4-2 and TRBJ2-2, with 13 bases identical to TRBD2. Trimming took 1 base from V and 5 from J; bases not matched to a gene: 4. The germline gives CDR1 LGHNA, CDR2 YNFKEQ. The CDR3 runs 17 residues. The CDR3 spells CASSQGGLAGLTGELFF. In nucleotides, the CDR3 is TGTGCCAGCAGCCAAGGGGGACTAGCGGGACTGACCGGGGAGCTGTTTTTT.

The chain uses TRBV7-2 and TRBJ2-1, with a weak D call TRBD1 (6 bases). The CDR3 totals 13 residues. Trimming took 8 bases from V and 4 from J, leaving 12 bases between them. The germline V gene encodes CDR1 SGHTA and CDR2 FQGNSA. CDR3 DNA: TGTGCCAGCGGGGGCCTCCGGTACAATGAGCAGTTCTTC. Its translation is CASGGLRYNEQFF.

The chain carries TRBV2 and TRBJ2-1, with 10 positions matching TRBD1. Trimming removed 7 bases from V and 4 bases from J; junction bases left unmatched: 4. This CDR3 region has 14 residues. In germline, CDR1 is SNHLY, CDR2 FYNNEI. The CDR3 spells CASTGQGVYNEQFF. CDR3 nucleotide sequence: TGTGCCAGCACAGGACAGGGGGTTTACAATGAGCAGTTCTTC.

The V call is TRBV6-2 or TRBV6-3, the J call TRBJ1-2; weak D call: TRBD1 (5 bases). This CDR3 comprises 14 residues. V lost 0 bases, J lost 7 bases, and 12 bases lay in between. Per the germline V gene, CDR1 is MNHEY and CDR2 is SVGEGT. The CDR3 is CASSYSRREGGYTF. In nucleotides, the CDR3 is TGTGCCAGCAGTTACTCGCGCAGGGAAGGTGGCTACACCTTC.

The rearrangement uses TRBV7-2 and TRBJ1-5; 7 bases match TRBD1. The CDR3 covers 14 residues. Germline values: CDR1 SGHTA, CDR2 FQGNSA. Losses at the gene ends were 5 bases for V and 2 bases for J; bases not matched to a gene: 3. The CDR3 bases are TGTGCCAGCAGCCCCAGGGGGGGCAATCAGCCCCAGCATTTT. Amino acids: CASSPRGGNQPQHF.

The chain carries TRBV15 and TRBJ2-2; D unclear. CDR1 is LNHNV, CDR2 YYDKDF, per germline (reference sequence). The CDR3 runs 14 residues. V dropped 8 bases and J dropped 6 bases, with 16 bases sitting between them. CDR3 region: CATEAVSVAGELFF. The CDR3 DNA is TGTGCCACCGAGGCGGTCTCGGTCGCCGGGGAGCTGTTTTTT. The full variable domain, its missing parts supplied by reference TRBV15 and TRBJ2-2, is DAMVIQNPRYQVTQFGKPVTLSCSQTLNHNVMYWYQQKSSQAPKLLFHYYDKDFNNEADTPDNFQSRRPNTSFCFLDIRSPGLGDTAMYLCATEAVSVAGELFFGEGSRLTVL.

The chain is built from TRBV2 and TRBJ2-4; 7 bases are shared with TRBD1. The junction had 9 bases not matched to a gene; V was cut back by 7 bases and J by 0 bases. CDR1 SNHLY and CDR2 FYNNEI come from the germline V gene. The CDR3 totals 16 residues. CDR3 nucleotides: TGTGCCAGCATTATCCGGGACAGTCTAGCCAAAAACATTCAGTACTTC. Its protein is CASIIRDSLAKNIQYF.

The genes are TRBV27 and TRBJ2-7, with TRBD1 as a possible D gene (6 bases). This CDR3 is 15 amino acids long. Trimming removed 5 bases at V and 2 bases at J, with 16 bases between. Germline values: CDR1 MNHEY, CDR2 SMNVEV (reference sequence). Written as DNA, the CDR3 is TGTGCCAGCAGTGCACCAGACAGGCGAGCCTACGAGCAGTACTTC. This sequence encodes CASSAPDRRAYEQYF.

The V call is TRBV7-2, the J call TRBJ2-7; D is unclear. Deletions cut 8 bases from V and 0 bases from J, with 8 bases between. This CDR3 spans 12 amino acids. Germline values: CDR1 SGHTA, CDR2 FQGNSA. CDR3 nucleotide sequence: TGTGCCAGCGGAGTTAACTCCTACGAGCAGTACTTC. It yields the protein CASGVNSYEQYF.

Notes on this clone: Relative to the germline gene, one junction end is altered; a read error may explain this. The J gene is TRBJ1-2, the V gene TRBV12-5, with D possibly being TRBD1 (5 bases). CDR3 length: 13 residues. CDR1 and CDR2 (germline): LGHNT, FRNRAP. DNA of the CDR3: TGTGCTAGTGGTCCCCAAGAACAGGACCTTCTCGCCTTC. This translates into CASGPQEQDLLAF.

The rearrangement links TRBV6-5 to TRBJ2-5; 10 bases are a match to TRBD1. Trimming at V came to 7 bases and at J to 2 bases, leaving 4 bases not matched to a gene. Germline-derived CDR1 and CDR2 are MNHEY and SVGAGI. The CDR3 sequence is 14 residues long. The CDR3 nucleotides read TGTGCCAGCATGGAGGGACAGGGGCAAGAGACCCAGTACTTC. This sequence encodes CASMEGQGQETQYF.

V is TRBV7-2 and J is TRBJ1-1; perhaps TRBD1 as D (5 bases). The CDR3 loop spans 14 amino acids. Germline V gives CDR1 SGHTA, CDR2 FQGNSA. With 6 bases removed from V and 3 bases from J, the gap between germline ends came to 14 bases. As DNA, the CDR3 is TGTGCCAGCAGTCGGGCCCCGGGGGACACTGAAGCTTTCTTT. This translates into CASSRAPGDTEAFF.

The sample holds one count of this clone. The CDR3 loop reads CASSYSQLYSYNEQFF. DNA for the CDR3: TGTGCCAGCAGTTATTCCCAGTTATACTCCTACAATGAGCAGTTCTTC. This chain links TRBV6-5 with TRBJ2-1; the D is unclear. Germline assignment: CDR1 MNHEY and CDR2 SVGAGI. The V gene lost 3 bases and the J gene lost 0 bases, with 12 bases spanning the gap. The CDR3 spans 16 residues.

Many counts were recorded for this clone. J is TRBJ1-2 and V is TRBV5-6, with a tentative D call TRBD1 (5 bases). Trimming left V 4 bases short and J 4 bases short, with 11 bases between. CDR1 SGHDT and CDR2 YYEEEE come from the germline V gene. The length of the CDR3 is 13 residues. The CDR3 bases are TGTGCCAGCAGCAGCGGGACGGTCTATGGCTACACCTTC. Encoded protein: CASSSGTVYGYTF.